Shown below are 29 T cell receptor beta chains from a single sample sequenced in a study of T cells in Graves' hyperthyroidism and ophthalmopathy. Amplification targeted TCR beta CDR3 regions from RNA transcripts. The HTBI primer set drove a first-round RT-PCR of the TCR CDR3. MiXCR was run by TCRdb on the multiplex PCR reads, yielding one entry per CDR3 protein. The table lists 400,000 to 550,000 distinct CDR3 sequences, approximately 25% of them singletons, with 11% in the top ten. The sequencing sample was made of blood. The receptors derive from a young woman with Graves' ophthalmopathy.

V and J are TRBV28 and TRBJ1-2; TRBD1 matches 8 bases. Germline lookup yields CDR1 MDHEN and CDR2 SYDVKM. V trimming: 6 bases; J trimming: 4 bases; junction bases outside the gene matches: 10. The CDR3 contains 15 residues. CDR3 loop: CASSPFRGLVYGYTF. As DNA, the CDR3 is TGTGCCAGCAGCCCATTCAGGGGGCTAGTCTATGGCTACACCTTC.

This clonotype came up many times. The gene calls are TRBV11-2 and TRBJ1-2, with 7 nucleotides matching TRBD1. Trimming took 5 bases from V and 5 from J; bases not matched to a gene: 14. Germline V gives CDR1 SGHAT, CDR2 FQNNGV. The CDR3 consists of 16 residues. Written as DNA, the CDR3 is TGTGCCAGCAGCCTCTACGACAGGGTACCAGAATATGGCTACACCTTC. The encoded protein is CASSLYDRVPEYGYTF.

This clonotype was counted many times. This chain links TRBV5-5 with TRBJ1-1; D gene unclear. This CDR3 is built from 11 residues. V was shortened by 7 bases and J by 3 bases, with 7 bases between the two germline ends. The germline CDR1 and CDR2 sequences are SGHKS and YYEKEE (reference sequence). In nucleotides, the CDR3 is TGTGCCAGCGGAAGGGACACTGAAGCTTTCTTT. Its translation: CASGRDTEAFF. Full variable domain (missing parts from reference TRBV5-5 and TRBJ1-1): DAGVTQSPTHLIKTRGQQVTLRCSPISGHKSVSWYQQVLGQGPQFIFQYYEKEERGRGNFPDRFSARQFPNYSSELNVNALLLGDSALYLCASGRDTEAFFGQGTRLTVV.

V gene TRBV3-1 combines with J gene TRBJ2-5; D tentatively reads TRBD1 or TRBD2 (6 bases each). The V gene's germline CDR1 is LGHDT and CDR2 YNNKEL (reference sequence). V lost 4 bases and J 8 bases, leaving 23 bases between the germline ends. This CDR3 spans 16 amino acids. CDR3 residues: CASSRPHRGGGRTQYF. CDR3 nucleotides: TGTGCCAGCAGCCGACCCCACAGAGGAGGGGGGCGAACCCAGTACTTC.

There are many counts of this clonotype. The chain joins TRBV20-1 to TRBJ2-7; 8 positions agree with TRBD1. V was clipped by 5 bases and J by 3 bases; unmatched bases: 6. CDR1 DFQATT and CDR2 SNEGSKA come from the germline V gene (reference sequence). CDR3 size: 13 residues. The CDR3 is CSASTGQVYEQYF. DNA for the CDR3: TGCAGTGCTTCGACGGGACAGGTCTACGAGCAGTACTTC.

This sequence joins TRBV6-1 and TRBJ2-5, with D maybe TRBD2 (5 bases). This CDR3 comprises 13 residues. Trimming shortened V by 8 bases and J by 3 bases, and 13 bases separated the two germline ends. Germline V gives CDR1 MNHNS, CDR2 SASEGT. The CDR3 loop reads CASGLAIKETQYF. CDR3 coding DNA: TGTGCCAGCGGGTTAGCGATAAAAGAGACCCAGTACTTC.

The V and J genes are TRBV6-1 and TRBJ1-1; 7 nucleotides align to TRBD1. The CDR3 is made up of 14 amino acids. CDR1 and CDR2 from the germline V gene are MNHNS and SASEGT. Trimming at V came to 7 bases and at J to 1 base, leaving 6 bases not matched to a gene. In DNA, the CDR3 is TGTGCCAGCACCCAACAGGGGTGGAACACTGAAGCTTTCTTT. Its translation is CASTQQGWNTEAFF.

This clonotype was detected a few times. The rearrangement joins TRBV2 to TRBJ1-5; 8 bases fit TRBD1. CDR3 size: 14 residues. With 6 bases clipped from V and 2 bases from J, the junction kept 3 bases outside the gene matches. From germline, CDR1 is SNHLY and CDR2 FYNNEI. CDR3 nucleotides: TGTGCCAGCAGGGACAGGGTTGGCAATCAGCCCCAGCATTTT. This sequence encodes CASRDRVGNQPQHF.

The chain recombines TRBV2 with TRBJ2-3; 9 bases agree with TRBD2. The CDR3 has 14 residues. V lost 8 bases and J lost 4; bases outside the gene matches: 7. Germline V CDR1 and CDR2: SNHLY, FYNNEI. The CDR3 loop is CASGVAGEADTQYF. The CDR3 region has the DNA TGTGCCAGCGGAGTAGCGGGGGAAGCAGATACGCAGTATTTT.

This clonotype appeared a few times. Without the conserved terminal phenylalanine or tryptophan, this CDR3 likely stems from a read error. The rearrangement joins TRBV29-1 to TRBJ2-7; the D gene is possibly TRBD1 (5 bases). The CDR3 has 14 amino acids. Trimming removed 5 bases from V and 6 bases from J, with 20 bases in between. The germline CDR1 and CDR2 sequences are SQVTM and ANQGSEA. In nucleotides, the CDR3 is TGCAGCGTTAGAGCAGGTACAGGTCCTGGCGAGCAGTACTCC. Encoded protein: CSVRAGTGPGEQYS.

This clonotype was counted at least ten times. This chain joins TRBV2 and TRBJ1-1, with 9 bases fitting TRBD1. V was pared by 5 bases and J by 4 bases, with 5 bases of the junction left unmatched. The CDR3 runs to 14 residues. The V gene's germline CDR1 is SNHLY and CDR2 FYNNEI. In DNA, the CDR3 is TGTGCCAGCAGTCCTGAGACAGGGGGCACTGAAGCTTTCTTT. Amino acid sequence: CASSPETGGTEAFF. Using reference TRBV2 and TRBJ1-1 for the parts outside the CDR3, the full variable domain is EPEVTQTPSHQVTQMGQEVILRCVPISNHLYFYWYRQILGQKVEFLVSFYNNEISEKSEIFDDQFSVERPDGSNFTLKIRSTKLEDSAMYFCASSPETGGTEAFFGQGTRLTVV.

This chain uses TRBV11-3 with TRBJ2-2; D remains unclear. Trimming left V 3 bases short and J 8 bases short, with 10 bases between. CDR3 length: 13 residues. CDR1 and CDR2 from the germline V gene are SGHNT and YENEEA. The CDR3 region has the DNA TGTGCCAGCAGCTTCTCGACCGAGGGGGAGCTGTTTTTT. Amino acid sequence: CASSFSTEGELFF. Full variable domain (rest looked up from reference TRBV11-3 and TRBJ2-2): EAGVVQSPRYKIIEKKQPVAFWCNPISGHNTLYWYLQNLGQGPELLIRYENEEAVDDSQLPKDRFSAERLKGVDSTLKIQPAELGDSAVYLCASSFSTEGELFFGEGSRLTVL.

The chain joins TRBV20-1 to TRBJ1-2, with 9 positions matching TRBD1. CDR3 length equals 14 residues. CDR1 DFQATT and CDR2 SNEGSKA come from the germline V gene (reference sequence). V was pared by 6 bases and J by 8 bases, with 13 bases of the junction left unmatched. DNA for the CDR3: TGCAGTGCCGAGGACCGGGACAGGGTCGAGGGCTACACCTTC. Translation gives CSAEDRDRVEGYTF.

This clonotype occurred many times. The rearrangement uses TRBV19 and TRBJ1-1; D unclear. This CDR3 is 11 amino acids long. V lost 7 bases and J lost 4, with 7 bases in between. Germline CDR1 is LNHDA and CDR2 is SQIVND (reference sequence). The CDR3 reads CASKFGTEAFF. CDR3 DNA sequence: TGTGCCAGTAAGTTCGGCACTGAAGCTTTCTTT.

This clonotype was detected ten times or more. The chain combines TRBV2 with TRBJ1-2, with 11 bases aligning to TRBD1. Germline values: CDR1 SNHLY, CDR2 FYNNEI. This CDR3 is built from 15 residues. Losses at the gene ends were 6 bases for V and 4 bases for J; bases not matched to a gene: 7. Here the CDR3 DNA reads TGTGCCAGCAGCAACGGACAGGGGGCTGGCTATGGCTACACCTTC. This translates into CASSNGQGAGYGYTF.

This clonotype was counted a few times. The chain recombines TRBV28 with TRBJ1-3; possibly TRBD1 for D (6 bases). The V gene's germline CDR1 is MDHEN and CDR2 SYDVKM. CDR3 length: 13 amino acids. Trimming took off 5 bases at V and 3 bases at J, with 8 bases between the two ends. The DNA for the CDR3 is TGTGCCAGCAGTGGGACACTTGGAAACACCATATATTTT. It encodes CASSGTLGNTIYF.

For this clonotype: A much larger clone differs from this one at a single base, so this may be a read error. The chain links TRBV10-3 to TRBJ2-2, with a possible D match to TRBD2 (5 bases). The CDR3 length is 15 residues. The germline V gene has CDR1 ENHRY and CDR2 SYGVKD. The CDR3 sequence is CAISEGTKNTGDLFF. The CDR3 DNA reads TGTGCCATCAGTGAAGGCACCAAGAACACCGGGGATCTGTTTTTT.

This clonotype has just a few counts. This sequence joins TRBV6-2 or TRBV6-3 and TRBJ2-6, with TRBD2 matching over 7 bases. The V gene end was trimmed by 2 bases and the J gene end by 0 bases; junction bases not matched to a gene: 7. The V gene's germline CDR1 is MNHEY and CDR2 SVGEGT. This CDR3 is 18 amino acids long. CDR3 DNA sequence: TGTGCCAGCAGTTACAGGGAGTGGGGGGGCTCTGGGGCCAACGTCCTGACTTTC. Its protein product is CASSYREWGGSGANVLTF.

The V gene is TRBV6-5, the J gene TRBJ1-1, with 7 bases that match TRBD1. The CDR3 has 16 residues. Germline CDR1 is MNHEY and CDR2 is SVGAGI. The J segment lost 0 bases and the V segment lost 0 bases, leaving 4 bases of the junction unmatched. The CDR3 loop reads CASSYSGTAMNTEAFF. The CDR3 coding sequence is TGTGCCAGCAGTTACTCTGGGACAGCTATGAACACTGAAGCTTTCTTT.

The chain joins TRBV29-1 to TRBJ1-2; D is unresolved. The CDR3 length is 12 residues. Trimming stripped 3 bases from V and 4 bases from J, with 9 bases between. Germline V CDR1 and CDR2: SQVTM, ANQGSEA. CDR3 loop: CSVDKEPYGYTF. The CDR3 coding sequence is TGCAGCGTTGACAAGGAGCCCTATGGCTACACCTTC.

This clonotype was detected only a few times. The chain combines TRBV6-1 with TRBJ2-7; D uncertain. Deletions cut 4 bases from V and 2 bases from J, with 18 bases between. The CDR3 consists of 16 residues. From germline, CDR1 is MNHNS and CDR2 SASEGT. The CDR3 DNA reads TGTGCCAGCAGTGTATACTCCGGTCCCCCAACCTACGAGCAGTACTTC. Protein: CASSVYSGPPTYEQYF.

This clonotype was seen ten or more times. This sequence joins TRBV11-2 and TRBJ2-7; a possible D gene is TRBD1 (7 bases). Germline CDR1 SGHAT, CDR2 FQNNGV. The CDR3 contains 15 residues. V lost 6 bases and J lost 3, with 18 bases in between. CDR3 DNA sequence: TGTGCCAGCAGGGACTATCGGGACAGATACTACGAGCAGTACTTC. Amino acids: CASRDYRDRYYEQYF. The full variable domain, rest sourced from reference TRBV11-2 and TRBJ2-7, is EAGVAQSPRYKIIEKRQSVAFWCNPISGHATLYWYQQILGQGPKLLIQFQNNGVVDDSQLPKDRFSAERLKGVDSTLKIQPAKLEDSAVYLCASRDYRDRYYEQYFGPGTRLTVT.

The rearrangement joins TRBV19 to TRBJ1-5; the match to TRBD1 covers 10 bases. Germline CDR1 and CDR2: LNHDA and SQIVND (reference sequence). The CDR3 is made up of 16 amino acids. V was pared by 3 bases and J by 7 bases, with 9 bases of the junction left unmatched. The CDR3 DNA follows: TGTGCCAGTAGTATCTGGTTGACAGGGGGCTTACAGCCCCAGCATTTT. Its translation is CASSIWLTGGLQPQHF.

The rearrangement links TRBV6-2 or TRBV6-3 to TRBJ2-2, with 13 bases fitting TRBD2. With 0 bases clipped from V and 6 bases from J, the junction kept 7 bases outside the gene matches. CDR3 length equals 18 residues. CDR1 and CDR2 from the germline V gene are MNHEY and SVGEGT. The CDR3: CASSYSTSGGAWSGELFF. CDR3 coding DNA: TGTGCCAGCAGTTACTCCACTAGCGGGGGGGCCTGGTCCGGGGAGCTGTTTTTT.

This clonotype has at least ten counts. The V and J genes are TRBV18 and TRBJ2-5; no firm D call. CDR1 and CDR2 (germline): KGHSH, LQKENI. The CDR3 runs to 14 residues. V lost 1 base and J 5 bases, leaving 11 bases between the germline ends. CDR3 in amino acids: CASSPQTSRETQYF. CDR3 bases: TGTGCCAGCTCACCACAGACCAGCAGGGAGACCCAGTACTTC. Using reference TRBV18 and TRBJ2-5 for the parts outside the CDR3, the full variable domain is NAGVMQNPRHLVRRRGQEARLRCSPMKGHSHVYWYRQLPEEGLKFMVYLQKENIIDESGMPKERFSAEFPKEGPSILRIQQVVRGDSAAYFCASSPQTSRETQYFGPGTRLLVL.

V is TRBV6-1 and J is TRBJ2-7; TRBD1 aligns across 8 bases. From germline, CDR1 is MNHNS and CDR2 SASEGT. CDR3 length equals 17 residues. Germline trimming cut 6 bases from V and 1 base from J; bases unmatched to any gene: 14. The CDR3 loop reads CASRRYRGSMLSYEQYF. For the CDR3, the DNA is TGTGCCAGCAGGCGATACAGGGGGTCTATGTTATCCTACGAGCAGTACTTC.

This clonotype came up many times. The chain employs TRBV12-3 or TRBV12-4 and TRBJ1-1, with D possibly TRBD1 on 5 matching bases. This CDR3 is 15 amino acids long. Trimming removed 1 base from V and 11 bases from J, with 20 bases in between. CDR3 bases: TGTGCCAGCAGTTTAGGTGGACAAGGAGCCTGGGGTGCTTTCTTT. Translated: CASSLGGQGAWGAFF.

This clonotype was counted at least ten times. Here the CDR3 reads CASSLLADQVGYTF. CDR3 coding DNA: TGTGCCAGCAGTTTACTAGCAGATCAGGTTGGCTACACCTTC. V is TRBV27 and J is TRBJ1-2; D is unclear. This CDR3 region has 14 residues. The V gene's germline CDR1 is MNHEY and CDR2 SMNVEV (reference sequence). V gave up 2 bases and J gave up 7 bases, with 14 bases separating them.

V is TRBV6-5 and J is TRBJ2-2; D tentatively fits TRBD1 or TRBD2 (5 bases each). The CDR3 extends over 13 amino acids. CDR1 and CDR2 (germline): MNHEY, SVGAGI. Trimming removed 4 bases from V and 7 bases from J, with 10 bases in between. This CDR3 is CASSLGVFGELFF. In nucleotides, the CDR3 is TGTGCCAGCAGTTTGGGGGTATTCGGGGAGCTGTTTTTT.